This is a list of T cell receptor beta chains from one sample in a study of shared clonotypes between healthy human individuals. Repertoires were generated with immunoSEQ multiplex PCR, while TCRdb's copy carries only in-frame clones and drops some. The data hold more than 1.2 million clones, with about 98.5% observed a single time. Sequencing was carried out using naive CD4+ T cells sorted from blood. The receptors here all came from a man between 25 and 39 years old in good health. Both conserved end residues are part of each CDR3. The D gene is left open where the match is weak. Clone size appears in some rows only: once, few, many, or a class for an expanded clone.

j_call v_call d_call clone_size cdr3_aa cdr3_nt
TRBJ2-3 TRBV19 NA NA CASSLRRTDTQYF TGTGCCAGTAGCCTCCGTCGCACAGATACGCAGTATTTT
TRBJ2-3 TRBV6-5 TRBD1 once CASSYSQGATDTQYF TGTGCCAGCAGTTACAGTCAGGGGGCCACAGATACGCAGTATTTT
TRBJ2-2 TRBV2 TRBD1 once CASTGTANTGELFF TGTGCCAGCACCGGGACAGCCAACACCGGGGAGCTGTTTTTT
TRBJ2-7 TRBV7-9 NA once CASSHTITGGEQYF TGTGCCAGCAGCCATACCATTACGGGTGGCGAGCAGTACTTC
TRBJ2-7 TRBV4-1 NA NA CASSQVGRQSYEQYF TGCGCCAGCAGCCAAGTTGGCAGGCAATCCTACGAGCAGTACTTC
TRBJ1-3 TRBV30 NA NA CALSSGRASGNTIYF TGTGCCTTATCCAGCGGCAGGGCCTCTGGAAACACCATATATTTT
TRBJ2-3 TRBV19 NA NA CASSTDGGTDTQYF TGTGCCAGTAGTACCGACGGGGGCACAGATACGCAGTATTTT
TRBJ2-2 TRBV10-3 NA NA CAISEWGSTGELFF TGTGCCATCAGTGAGTGGGGGAGCACCGGGGAGCTGTTTTTT
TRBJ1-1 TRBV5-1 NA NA CASSWGRVISAEAFF TGCGCCAGCAGCTGGGGACGGGTGATATCTGCTGAAGCTTTCTTT
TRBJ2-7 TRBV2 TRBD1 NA CASSAGQGVEQYF TGTGCCAGCAGTGCTGGACAGGGGGTCGAGCAGTACTTC
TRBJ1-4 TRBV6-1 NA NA CASSETVNEKLFF TGTGCCAGCAGTGAGACAGTTAATGAAAAACTGTTTTTT
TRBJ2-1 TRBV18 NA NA CASSPPGGYNEQFF TGTGCCAGCTCACCACCGGGAGGCTACAATGAGCAGTTCTTC
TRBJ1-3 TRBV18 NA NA CASSPGTRENTIYF TGTGCCAGCTCACCTGGGACGCGCGAAAACACCATATATTTT
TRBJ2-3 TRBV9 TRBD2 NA CASSAGVVGTDTQYF TGTGCCAGCTCGGCGGGAGTGGTCGGCACAGATACGCAGTATTTT
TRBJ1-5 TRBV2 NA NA CASAQGLNQPQHF TGTGCCAGCGCACAGGGACTCAATCAGCCCCAGCATTTT
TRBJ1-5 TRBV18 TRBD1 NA CASSPTGSHSNQPQHF TGTGCCAGCTCACCGACAGGGTCTCATAGCAATCAGCCCCAGCATTTT
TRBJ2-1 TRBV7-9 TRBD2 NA CASSLGVAGGYNEQFF TGTGCCAGCAGCTTAGGAGTAGCGGGAGGGTACAATGAGCAGTTCTTC